Given below is one TCR beta chain in context. TCRdb's table, derived via immunoSEQ multiplex PCR, lists solely in-frame clones and lacks some. The profile covers tens of thousands of clones, with approximately 86% appearing a single time and more than 15% taken by the ten largest. The V and J ends lost 5 bases and 6 bases, in that order; junction bases with no gene match: 10. Germline CDR1 is MDHEN and CDR2 is SYDVKM. The CDR3 consists of 15 residues. The sample is drawn from a study of OX40 agonist ivuxolimab in advanced cancers. Study-wide context: Cohort: 75% to 90% men, mean age 60, aged about 20 to 90.

V usage is TRBV28 and J usage is TRBJ1-2, with 9 bases that match TRBD1. The sequenced sample was CD4+ or CD8+ T cells sorted from blood, obtained in a trial of the OX40 agonist ivuxolimab. This receptor was obtained from an adult with an advanced solid tumor such as melanoma, head and neck, liver or kidney cancer. DNA of the CDR3: TGTGCCAGCAGTCCATTGGGACAGGGTGGGAATGGCTACACCTTC. The encoded protein is CASSPLGQGGNGYTF.